This record concerns one T cell receptor (beta chain) sequence. The table lists this clone with a few counts. Its antigen is unknown. No base quality information exists; no much larger clone differs at one position. The CDR3 covers 14 residues, taking in both the cysteine and the phenylalanine. Solely the CDR3 DNA is kept, with 42 bases framed from the first base. CDR1 and CDR2 (SGHNT, YYREEE) derive from the germline V gene (reference sequence). V is reduced by 4 bases and J by 8 bases, leaving a spacing of 16 bases between them. Peripheral blood and lesional scalp punch biopsies were obtained from patients with alopecia areata. After PBMCs were isolated by density centrifugation and stained for CD3, CD4 and CD8, a FACSAria was used to sort CD4+ and CD8+ T cells. The method was the immunoSEQ multiplex PCR assay. For TCR sequencing, RNA was extracted from every sample and reverse transcribed into cDNA to serve as template. First-strand cDNA was synthesized with SuperScript III using a 2:1 mix of oligo-dT and random hexamers. A synthetic immune receptor repertoire was used to gauge amplification bias, and whatever bias remained was removed computationally. As for how the authors treated the data: After raw reads were preprocessed to remove errors, the CDR3 was defined following IMGT conventions as running from the conserved cysteine to phenylalanine. Clonality was computed as 1 minus the Shannon entropy, with the entropy normalized by log2 of the number of productive unique TCRs. CD4 or CD8 identity of scalp clones was inferred by cross-referencing scalp TCRbeta sequences with sorted blood CD4 and CD8 repertoires. In TCRdb, the immuneACCESS table is reduced to in-frame sequences with V and J assigned. These tables do not hold every clone; where another copy was compared, an unresolved V gene accounts for under half, and the others remain unexplained. That table furnishes V, J and clone size, whereas the DNA furnished D and trimming. For this sample the table gives more than 95,000 clones, of which 41% were detected only once. The top ten clones comprise 1% to 1.5% of the sample.

The data are from a study of CD8+ T cells in alopecia areata (dated by TCRdb to 2016 to 2019). Turning to the overall study: Treated patients were enrolled in an open-label pilot trial of oral tofacitinib at 5 to 10 mg twice daily for moderate-to-severe alopecia areata. TCRbeta CDR3 regions were amplified by immunoSEQ multiplex PCR using 35 Vbeta forward and 13 Jbeta reverse primers. Scalp tissue and sorted CD4+ and CD8+ peripheral blood T cells from patchy and totalis/universalis alopecia areata patients and from healthy controls were covered by human TCRbeta sequencing. Clonality in the scalp was compared among normal scalp (n=4), patchy alopecia areata scalp (n=8), and alopecia totalis/universalis scalp (n=8). The study used high-throughput TCRbeta sequencing to examine T cell clonal expansion in alopecia areata, in both the C3H/HeJ mouse model and human patients. Tofacitinib was given for 6 to 18 months, followed by 6 months of follow-up off drug to assess delayed response and recurrence. RNA was obtained with the PAXgene miRNA kit for fixed scalp, the miRNeasy kit for PBMCs, and the RNeasy kit for mouse skin. Tofacitinib-treated patients had biopsies at baseline and at 4 and 24 weeks of treatment, with a later scalp biopsy in several patients. Study-level results and caveats: Lesional scalp, especially in alopecia totalis/universalis, showed higher clonality and more expanded CD8+ clones than normal scalp, suggesting antigenic drive. Shared TCR sequences between patients were less evident than in mice, which may be partly attributable to HLA diversity in the patient population. Resident alphabeta T cells in normal human skin are also sequenced, complicating scalp TCR repertoire analysis, unlike mouse skin dominated by gammadelta T cells.

The TCR comes from a human donor with alopecia areata. This chain joins TRBV5-4 to TRBJ2-1, and TRBD1 may be the D gene, going by 6 matching bases. The sequenced material came from CD4+ T cells sorted from blood. The nucleotide sequence reads as follows: TGTGCCAGCAGCCGGGACATTAGCCGCGATGAGCAGTTCTTC. Its coded protein is CASSRDISRDEQFF.